This TCR beta chain was recovered during a study of blood T cell repertoires in COVID-19. Study summary: The analysed material was cDNA or gDNA that came from T cells, B-cell-depleted T cells, or PBMCs.

There are 19 residues in the CDR3. Per the germline V gene, CDR1 is LGHDT and CDR2 is YNNKEL (reference sequence). Trimming removed 4 bases from V and 6 bases from J; junction bases left unmatched: 18. In the original processing: Nucleated cell number was recorded as an estimate derived from reference gene primer amplification. The data were produced by immunoSEQ multiplex PCR, yet TCRdb's version contains in-frame clones alone and is incomplete. For V, J and clone size, that table is used; D and trimming come from the DNA. The sample has around 29,000 clones; 88% are singletons. J is TRBJ2-1 and V is TRBV3-1 (or the pseudogene TRBV3-2); 10 nucleotides agree with TRBD2. The sequence was obtained from a human donor with active COVID-19. The donor label of this sample is uncertain. The source material was peripheral blood. The CDR3 here is CASSPGWASGGVRPNEQFF. CDR3 bases: TGTGCCAGCAGCCCCGGGTGGGCTAGCGGGGGCGTACGGCCCAATGAGCAGTTCTTC.